The rows below give T cell receptor beta chains drawn from one sample of a study of cytomegalovirus exposure and HLA in healthy donors. Profiling relied on immunoSEQ multiplex PCR, and the TCRdb table lists in-frame clones only, not all of them. The sample has 130,000 to 150,000 clones; 70% to 85% are singletons. The specimen sequenced was PBMCs. The origin of the receptors is an older woman in good health and CMV-seropositive. Each CDR3 is given with its conserved first and last residue. Fields, in order: J gene, D gene, V gene, clone size, CDR3 protein, CDR3 DNA. A D gene is named only where the DNA matches it firmly. Only part of the rows carry a size: once, few, many, or a class if the clone is expanded.

j_call: TRBJ2-3; d_call: .; v_call: TRBV5-4; clone_size: .; cdr3_aa: CASSLAGVTDTQYF; cdr3_nt: TGTGCCAGCAGCTTGGCAGGGGTCACAGATACGCAGTATTTT
j_call: TRBJ2-3; d_call: TRBD2; v_call: TRBV4-1; clone_size: .; cdr3_aa: CASSPLAALDTQYF; cdr3_nt: TGCGCCAGCAGCCCGCTAGCGGCCTTAGATACGCAGTATTTT
j_call: TRBJ1-5; d_call: TRBD1; v_call: TRBV15; clone_size: .; cdr3_aa: CATSGGTGGVGGSNQPQHF; cdr3_nt: TGTGCCACCAGCGGGGGGACAGGGGGCGTTGGGGGTAGCAATCAGCCCCAGCATTTT
j_call: TRBJ2-3; d_call: TRBD2; v_call: TRBV29-1; clone_size: .; cdr3_aa: CAGAANTDTQYF; cdr3_nt: TGCGCGGGAGCGGCCAACACAGATACGCAGTATTTT
j_call: TRBJ2-5; d_call: .; v_call: TRBV9; clone_size: .; cdr3_aa: CASSGGEQETQYF; cdr3_nt: TGTGCCAGCAGCGGGGGGGAACAAGAGACCCAGTACTTC
j_call: TRBJ2-1; d_call: .; v_call: TRBV2; clone_size: .; cdr3_aa: CASTQNLAGDEQFF; cdr3_nt: TGTGCCAGCACCCAGAACCTAGCTGGAGATGAGCAGTTCTTC
j_call: TRBJ2-2; d_call: .; v_call: TRBV5-6; clone_size: few; cdr3_aa: CASSLTGHLTGELFF; cdr3_nt: TGTGCCAGCAGCTTGACGGGACACCTCACCGGGGAGCTGTTTTTT
j_call: TRBJ2-1; d_call: TRBD2; v_call: TRBV9; clone_size: .; cdr3_aa: CASSVFVTSGTSEQFF; cdr3_nt: TGTGCCAGCAGCGTATTTGTCACTAGCGGGACATCTGAGCAGTTCTTC
j_call: TRBJ1-3; d_call: TRBD1; v_call: TRBV2; clone_size: .; cdr3_aa: CASRVTGARYGNTIYF; cdr3_nt: TGTGCCAGCAGAGTCACAGGGGCCCGGTATGGAAACACCATATATTTT
j_call: TRBJ2-7; d_call: .; v_call: TRBV5-6; clone_size: .; cdr3_aa: CASSLLAGRGYEQYF; cdr3_nt: TGTGCCAGCAGCTTGCTGGCGGGGCGGGGTTACGAGCAGTACTTC
j_call: TRBJ2-1; d_call: .; v_call: TRBV7-8; clone_size: .; cdr3_aa: CASSLTGAAYNEQFF; cdr3_nt: TGTGCCAGCAGCTTGACGGGAGCTGCCTACAATGAGCAGTTCTTC
j_call: TRBJ2-3; d_call: TRBD2; v_call: TRBV10-3; clone_size: .; cdr3_aa: CAISEFGQSGGTQYF; cdr3_nt: TGTGCCATCAGTGAGTTTGGACAGAGCGGGGGTACGCAGTATTTT
j_call: TRBJ2-3; d_call: TRBD1; v_call: TRBV29-1; clone_size: .; cdr3_aa: CSVWDSPGRRSTDTQYF; cdr3_nt: TGCAGCGTTTGGGACAGTCCGGGACGAAGAAGCACAGATACGCAGTATTTT
j_call: TRBJ2-1; d_call: TRBD2; v_call: TRBV19; clone_size: .; cdr3_aa: CASSPSGLVNEQFF; cdr3_nt: TGTGCCAGTAGCCCTAGCGGGTTGGTCAATGAGCAGTTCTTC
j_call: TRBJ2-1; d_call: TRBD2; v_call: TRBV5-6; clone_size: .; cdr3_aa: CASSPGLARYNEQFF; cdr3_nt: TGTGCCAGCAGCCCGGGACTAGCGCGTTACAATGAGCAGTTCTTC
j_call: TRBJ1-2; d_call: .; v_call: TRBV28; clone_size: .; cdr3_aa: CASSSLPGQLGYTF; cdr3_nt: TGTGCCAGCAGTTCATTACCAGGGCAGTTGGGCTACACCTTC
j_call: TRBJ2-7; d_call: .; v_call: TRBV7-9; clone_size: .; cdr3_aa: CASSYGLGEQYF; cdr3_nt: TGTGCCAGCAGCTACGGGTTGGGCGAGCAGTACTTC
j_call: TRBJ1-1; d_call: .; v_call: TRBV18; clone_size: .; cdr3_aa: CASSPPYKNTEAFF; cdr3_nt: TGTGCCAGCTCACCACCGTACAAGAACACTGAAGCTTTCTTT
j_call: TRBJ2-7; d_call: TRBD2; v_call: TRBV15; clone_size: once; cdr3_aa: CATSRPVTSGRAVQYF; cdr3_nt: TGTGCCACCAGCAGACCGGTGACTAGCGGGCGGGCCGTGCAGTACTTC
j_call: TRBJ1-4; d_call: TRBD1; v_call: TRBV14; clone_size: few; cdr3_aa: CASSQGHHRGGYEKLFF; cdr3_nt: TGTGCCAGCAGCCAAGGGCACCACAGGGGAGGATATGAAAAACTGTTTTTT
j_call: TRBJ2-1; d_call: TRBD2; v_call: TRBV6-6; clone_size: .; cdr3_aa: CATMGASGSDNEQFF; cdr3_nt: TGTGCCACAATGGGGGCTAGCGGGAGCGACAATGAGCAGTTCTTC
j_call: TRBJ2-5; d_call: TRBD2; v_call: TRBV11-3; clone_size: .; cdr3_aa: CASRISGRGETQYF; cdr3_nt: TGTGCCAGCAGGATTAGCGGGAGGGGGGAGACCCAGTACTTC
j_call: TRBJ2-7; d_call: TRBD1; v_call: TRBV19; clone_size: .; cdr3_aa: CASSRGQAHSYEQYF; cdr3_nt: TGTGCCAGTAGTCGGGGACAGGCCCACTCCTACGAGCAGTACTTC
j_call: TRBJ2-7; d_call: .; v_call: TRBV28; clone_size: few; cdr3_aa: CASLETGGYYEQYF; cdr3_nt: TGTGCCAGCTTAGAGACCGGCGGGTACTACGAGCAGTACTTC
j_call: TRBJ2-1; d_call: TRBD2; v_call: TRBV25-1; clone_size: .; cdr3_aa: CASSEVASGYNEQFF; cdr3_nt: TGTGCCAGCAGTGAAGTGGCTAGCGGGTACAATGAGCAGTTCTTC
j_call: TRBJ2-3; d_call: TRBD2; v_call: TRBV27; clone_size: .; cdr3_aa: CASSSWTSGSTDTQYF; cdr3_nt: TGTGCCAGCAGTTCATGGACTAGCGGGAGCACAGATACGCAGTATTTT
j_call: TRBJ1-1; d_call: .; v_call: TRBV28; clone_size: .; cdr3_aa: CASITDLMNTEAFF; cdr3_nt: TGTGCCAGCATTACAGACCTCATGAACACTGAAGCTTTCTTT
j_call: TRBJ2-7; d_call: TRBD1; v_call: TRBV15; clone_size: .; cdr3_aa: CATSRAGQVYEQYF; cdr3_nt: TGTGCCACCAGCAGAGCGGGACAGGTGTACGAGCAGTACTTC
j_call: TRBJ1-1; d_call: .; v_call: TRBV7-8; clone_size: .; cdr3_aa: CASSLDIENTEAFF; cdr3_nt: TGTGCCAGCAGCTTAGACATCGAGAACACTGAAGCTTTCTTT
j_call: TRBJ2-7; d_call: .; v_call: TRBV15; clone_size: once; cdr3_aa: CATSRDGTRSYEQYF; cdr3_nt: TGTGCCACCAGCAGAGATGGGACACGCTCCTACGAGCAGTACTTC
j_call: TRBJ2-3; d_call: TRBD2; v_call: TRBV7-2; clone_size: .; cdr3_aa: CASSLDALATSTDTQYF; cdr3_nt: TGTGCCAGCAGCTTAGATGCACTAGCGACTAGCACAGATACGCAGTATTTT
j_call: TRBJ1-5; d_call: TRBD1; v_call: TRBV15; clone_size: .; cdr3_aa: CATSRATGEGQPQHF; cdr3_nt: TGTGCCACCAGCAGAGCGACAGGGGAAGGGCAGCCCCAGCATTTT
j_call: TRBJ2-6; d_call: TRBD2; v_call: TRBV30; clone_size: .; cdr3_aa: CAWSDLSAGAGANVLTF; cdr3_nt: TGTGCCTGGAGTGATCTTTCGGCGGGAGCGGGGGCCAACGTCCTGACTTTC
j_call: TRBJ2-7; d_call: TRBD2; v_call: TRBV7-2; clone_size: .; cdr3_aa: CASSFGGGSYEQYF; cdr3_nt: TGTGCCAGCAGCTTCGGCGGGGGCTCCTACGAGCAGTACTTC
j_call: TRBJ2-3; d_call: TRBD1; v_call: TRBV18; clone_size: .; cdr3_aa: CASSPDRGMSTDTQYF; cdr3_nt: TGTGCCAGCTCACCAGACAGGGGGATGAGCACAGATACGCAGTATTTT
j_call: TRBJ1-2; d_call: TRBD1; v_call: TRBV29-1; clone_size: .; cdr3_aa: CSVDTRTGNGYTF; cdr3_nt: TGCAGCGTTGACACGAGGACAGGGAACGGCTACACCTTC
j_call: TRBJ2-7; d_call: .; v_call: TRBV30; clone_size: .; cdr3_aa: CAWSSDSLHSSYEQYF; cdr3_nt: TGTGCCTGGAGCTCGGACAGTCTACATTCCTCCTACGAGCAGTACTTC
j_call: TRBJ1-1; d_call: .; v_call: TRBV29-1; clone_size: .; cdr3_aa: CSVVYRRNTEAFF; cdr3_nt: TGCAGCGTTGTTTACAGGAGGAACACTGAAGCTTTCTTT
j_call: TRBJ1-1; d_call: .; v_call: TRBV9; clone_size: .; cdr3_aa: CASTPSAVNTEAFF; cdr3_nt: TGTGCCAGCACCCCATCGGCGGTGAACACTGAAGCTTTCTTT
j_call: TRBJ2-7; d_call: TRBD2; v_call: TRBV18; clone_size: .; cdr3_aa: CASSPGLAGGEQYF; cdr3_nt: TGTGCCAGCTCACCGGGACTAGCGGGAGGCGAGCAGTACTTC
j_call: TRBJ2-1; d_call: TRBD2; v_call: TRBV13; clone_size: .; cdr3_aa: CASSLVASGGYNEQFF; cdr3_nt: TGTGCCAGCAGCTTAGTGGCTAGCGGTGGATACAATGAGCAGTTCTTC
j_call: TRBJ2-1; d_call: TRBD2; v_call: TRBV28; clone_size: .; cdr3_aa: CASSLWTSGSNEQFF; cdr3_nt: TGTGCCAGCAGTTTATGGACTAGCGGGAGTAATGAGCAGTTCTTC
j_call: TRBJ2-5; d_call: .; v_call: TRBV29-1; clone_size: .; cdr3_aa: CSVRGASPEQYF; cdr3_nt: TGCAGCGTCAGGGGCGCATCTCCAGAGCAGTACTTC
j_call: TRBJ2-7; d_call: .; v_call: TRBV29-1; clone_size: .; cdr3_aa: CSVGPSLYEQYF; cdr3_nt: TGCAGCGTTGGTCCCTCCTTATACGAGCAGTACTTC
j_call: TRBJ2-3; d_call: .; v_call: TRBV4-3; clone_size: .; cdr3_aa: CASSQEWEPPQYF; cdr3_nt: TGCGCCAGCAGCCAAGAATGGGAGCCGCCGCAGTATTTT
j_call: TRBJ2-3; d_call: .; v_call: TRBV9; clone_size: .; cdr3_aa: CASSAQPTSTDTQYF; cdr3_nt: TGTGCCAGCAGCGCTCAGCCGACTAGCACAGATACGCAGTATTTT
j_call: TRBJ2-5; d_call: .; v_call: TRBV6-6; clone_size: .; cdr3_aa: CASSPADQETQYF; cdr3_nt: TGTGCCAGCAGCCCAGCGGACCAAGAGACCCAGTACTTC
j_call: TRBJ2-3; d_call: .; v_call: TRBV7-9; clone_size: .; cdr3_aa: CASSQYTSTDTQYF; cdr3_nt: TGTGCCAGCAGCCAGTACACCAGCACAGATACGCAGTATTTT
j_call: TRBJ1-3; d_call: .; v_call: TRBV11-2; clone_size: .; cdr3_aa: CASSLTRFPNTIYF; cdr3_nt: TGTGCCAGCAGCTTAACTAGATTCCCGAACACCATATATTTT